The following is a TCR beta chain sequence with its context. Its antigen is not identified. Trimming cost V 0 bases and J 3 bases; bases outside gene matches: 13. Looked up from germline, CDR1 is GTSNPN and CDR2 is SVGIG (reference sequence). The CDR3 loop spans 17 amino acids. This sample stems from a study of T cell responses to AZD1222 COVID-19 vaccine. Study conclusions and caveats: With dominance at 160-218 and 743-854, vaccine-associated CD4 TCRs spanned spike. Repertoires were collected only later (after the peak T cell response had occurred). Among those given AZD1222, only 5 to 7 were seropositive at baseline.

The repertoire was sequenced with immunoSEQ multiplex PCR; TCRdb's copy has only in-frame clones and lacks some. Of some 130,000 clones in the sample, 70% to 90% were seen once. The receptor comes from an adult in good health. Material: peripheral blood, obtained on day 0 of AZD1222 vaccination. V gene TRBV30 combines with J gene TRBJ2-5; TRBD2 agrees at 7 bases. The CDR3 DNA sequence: TGTGCCTGGAGTGTTGGGAATCTGGGAGGGCTAAAAGAGACCCAGTACTTC. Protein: CAWSVGNLGGLKETQYF. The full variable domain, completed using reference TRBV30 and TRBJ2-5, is SQTIHQWPATLVQPVGSPLSLECTVEGTSNPNLYWYRQAAGRGLQLLFYSVGIGQISSEVPQNLSASRPQDRQFILSSKKLLLSDSGFYLCAWSVGNLGGLKETQYFGPGTRLLVL.